The present T cell receptor beta chain was sequenced within a study of shared clonotypes between healthy human individuals. Study as a whole: Samples came from a couple of female and three male donors aged 18 to 49.

Per germline, CDR1 SGHAT and CDR2 FQDESV (reference sequence). V lost 3 bases and J 4 bases, leaving 12 bases between the germline ends. The CDR3 spans 15 residues. Method: immunoSEQ multiplex PCR; TCRdb's copy keeps in-frame clones and lacks some. The sample holds nearly 750,000 clones; approximately 72% are singletons and the top ten take about 1.7%. The clonotype comes from a woman aged 30 to 39 in good health. Material for sequencing was memory CD4+ T cells sorted from blood. Subset specified: CD45RA-negative fraction. V is TRBV11-1 and J is TRBJ2-2; maybe TRBD2 (6 bases). CDR3 DNA: TGTGCCAGCAGCTTCCGGGACTCCTTCACCGGGGAGCTGTTTTTT. Its translation is CASSFRDSFTGELFF.